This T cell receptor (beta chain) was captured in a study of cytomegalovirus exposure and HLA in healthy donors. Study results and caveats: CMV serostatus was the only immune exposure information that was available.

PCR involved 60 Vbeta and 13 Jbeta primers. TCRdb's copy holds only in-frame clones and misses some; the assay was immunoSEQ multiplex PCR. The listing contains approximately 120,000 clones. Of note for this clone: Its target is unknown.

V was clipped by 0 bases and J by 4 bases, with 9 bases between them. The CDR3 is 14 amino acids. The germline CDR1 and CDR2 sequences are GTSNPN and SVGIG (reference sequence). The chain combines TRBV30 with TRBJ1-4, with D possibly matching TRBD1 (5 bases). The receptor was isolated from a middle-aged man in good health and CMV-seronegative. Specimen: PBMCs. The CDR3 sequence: CAWSVGGVNEKLFF. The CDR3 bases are TGTGCCTGGAGTGTTGGGGGGGTTAATGAAAAACTGTTTTTT.